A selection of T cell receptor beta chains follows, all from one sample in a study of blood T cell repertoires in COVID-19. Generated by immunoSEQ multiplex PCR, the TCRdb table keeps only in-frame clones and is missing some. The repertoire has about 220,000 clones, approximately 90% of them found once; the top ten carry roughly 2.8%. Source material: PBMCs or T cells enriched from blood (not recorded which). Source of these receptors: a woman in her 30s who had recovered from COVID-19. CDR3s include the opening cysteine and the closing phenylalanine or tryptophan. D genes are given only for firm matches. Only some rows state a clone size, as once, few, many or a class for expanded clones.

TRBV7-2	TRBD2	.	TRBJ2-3	TGTGCCAGCAGCTTAGACCTAGCGGGGGCCAGCGGAGATACGCAGTATTTT	CASSLDLAGASGDTQYF
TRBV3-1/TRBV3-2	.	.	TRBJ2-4	TGTGCCAGCAGCCAAGGAGGACAGGGAGGGAGGAACATTCAGTACTTC	CASSQGGQGGRNIQYF
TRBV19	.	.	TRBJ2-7	TGTGCCAGTAGGCAAAGCGGGTCTTACGAGCAGTACTTC	CASRQSGSYEQYF
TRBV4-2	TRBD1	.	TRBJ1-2	TGTGCCAGCAGCTCCGCGGGACAGGGTGTCTATGGCTACACCTTC	CASSSAGQGVYGYTF
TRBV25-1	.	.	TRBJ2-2	TGTGCCAGCAGTGAATCCAAGAGGAACACCGGGGAGCTGTTTTTT	CASSESKRNTGELFF
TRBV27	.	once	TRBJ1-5	TGTGCCAGCAGTTTAGGGCCGTCAAGGCAGCCCCAGCATTTT	CASSLGPSRQPQHF
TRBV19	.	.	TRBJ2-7	TGTGCCAGTAGCGACATTCCCTACGAGCAGTACTTC	CASSDIPYEQYF
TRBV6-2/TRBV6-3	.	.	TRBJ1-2	TGTGCCAGCAGTTTCTTAAGGGGAGGCTATGGCTACACCTTC	CASSFLRGGYGYTF
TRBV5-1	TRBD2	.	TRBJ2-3	TGCGCCAGCAGACGTAGCGGGGGGACGGCTTCAGATACGCAGTATTTT	CASRRSGGTASDTQYF
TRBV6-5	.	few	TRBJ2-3	TGTGCCAGCAGTCCGCAGGGACTCACAGATACGCAGTATTTT	CASSPQGLTDTQYF
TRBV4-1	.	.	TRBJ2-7	TGCGCCAGCAGCCAGGCCCCGGGCGGGGTCTTCTACGAGCAGTACTTC	CASSQAPGGVFYEQYF
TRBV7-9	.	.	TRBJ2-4	TGTGCCAGCAGCTTAGGGGGACTAGCCAAAAACATTCAGTACTTC	CASSLGGLAKNIQYF
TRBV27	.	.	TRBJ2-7	TGTGCCAGCAGCCTAGGGGGTGAGCAGTACTTC	CASSLGGEQYF
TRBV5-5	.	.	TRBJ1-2	TGTGCCAGCAGCTTGACAGCCTATGGCTACACCTTC	CASSLTAYGYTF
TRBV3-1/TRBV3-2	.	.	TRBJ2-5	TGTGCCAGCAGCCAAGGGGAGGAGACCCAGTACTTC	CASSQGEETQYF
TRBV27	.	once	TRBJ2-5	TGTGCCAGCAGTTTAAGACAGGAACAAGAGACCCAGTACTTC	CASSLRQEQETQYF
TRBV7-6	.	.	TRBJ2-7	TGTGCCAGCAGCCCGGACGGGAGCTCCTACGAGCAGTACTTC	CASSPDGSSYEQYF
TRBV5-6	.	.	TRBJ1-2	TGTGCCAGCAGCGTATACAGGGATGGCTACACCTTC	CASSVYRDGYTF
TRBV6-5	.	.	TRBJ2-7	TGTGCCAGCAGAACCACAGGGTACGAGCAGTACTTC	CASRTTGYEQYF
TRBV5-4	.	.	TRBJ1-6	TGTGCCAGCAGCTTGGAGCGAGATTCACCCCTCCACTTT	CASSLERDSPLHF
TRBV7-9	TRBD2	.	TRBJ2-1	TGTGCCAGCGCCGGACAGAAAGCTAGCGGGGGGGCGAATGAGCAGTTCTTC	CASAGQKASGGANEQFF
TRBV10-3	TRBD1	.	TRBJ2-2	TGTGCCATCAGGGACAGGGGGCACACCGGGGAGCTGTTTTTT	CAIRDRGHTGELFF
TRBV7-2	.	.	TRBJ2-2	TGTGCCAGCAGCTTAGCCCTACCTCGAGCCGGGGAGCTGTTTTTT	CASSLALPRAGELFF
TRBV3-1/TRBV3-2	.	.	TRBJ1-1	TGTGCCAGCAGCCAAGGAAACCAGGGTAACACTGAAGCTTTCTTT	CASSQGNQGNTEAFF
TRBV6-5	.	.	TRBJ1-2	TGTGCCAGCAGGACACTAGCTAACTATGGCTACACCTTC	CASRTLANYGYTF
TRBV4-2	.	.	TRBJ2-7	TGTGCCAGCAGCCAAGAACTCACGAGCTCCTACGAGCAGTACTTC	CASSQELTSSYEQYF
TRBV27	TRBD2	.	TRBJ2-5	TGTGCCAGCAGTCCTGGGACTAGCGGACAGACCCAGTACTTC	CASSPGTSGQTQYF
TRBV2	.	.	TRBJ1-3	TGTGCCAGCAGTGATGTTCGGACTTCAAACACCATATATTTT	CASSDVRTSNTIYF
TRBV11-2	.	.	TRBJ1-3	TGTGCCAGCAGACCGGGGGTGACCTCTGGAAACACCATATATTTT	CASRPGVTSGNTIYF
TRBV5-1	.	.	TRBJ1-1	TGCGCCAGCAGTTCGTCATCGTATCGGGGGGTCACTGAAGCTTTCTTT	CASSSSSYRGVTEAFF
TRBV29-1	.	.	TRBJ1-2	TGCAGCGTTGAACCCGATCTAAGCTATGGCTACACCTTC	CSVEPDLSYGYTF
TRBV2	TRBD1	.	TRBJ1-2	TGTGCCAGCGGGGACAGGGTGGATTCGGGCTATGGCTACACCTTC	CASGDRVDSGYGYTF
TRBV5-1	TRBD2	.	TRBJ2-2	TGCGCCAGCAGCTGGGGAGGGGATACCGGGGAGCTGTTTTTT	CASSWGGDTGELFF
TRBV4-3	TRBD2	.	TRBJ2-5	TGCGCCAGCAGCCAAGATTGGGGGGGAAATTTTCAAGAGACCCAGTACTTC	CASSQDWGGNFQETQYF
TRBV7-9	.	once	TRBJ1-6	TGTGCCAGCAGCTCTAGATTGGGTTTCAAAAATTCACCCCTCCACTTT	CASSSRLGFKNSPLHF
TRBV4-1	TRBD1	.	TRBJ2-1	TGCGCCAGCAGCGCCGGGACAGGGGACTACAATGAGCAGTTCTTC	CASSAGTGDYNEQFF
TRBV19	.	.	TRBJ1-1	TGTGCCAGTAGTACCCCCAGGACTGCGGCAACCTCGAACACTGAAGCTTTCTTT	CASSTPRTAATSNTEAFF